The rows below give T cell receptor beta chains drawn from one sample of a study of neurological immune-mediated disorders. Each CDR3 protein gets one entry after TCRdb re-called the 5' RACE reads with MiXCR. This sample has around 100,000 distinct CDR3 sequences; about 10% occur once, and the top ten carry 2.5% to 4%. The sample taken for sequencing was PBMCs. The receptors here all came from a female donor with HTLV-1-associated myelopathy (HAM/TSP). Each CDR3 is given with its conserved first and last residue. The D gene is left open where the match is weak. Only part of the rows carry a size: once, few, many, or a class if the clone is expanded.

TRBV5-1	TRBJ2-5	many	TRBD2	CASSGSSGLQETQYF	TGCGCCAGCAGTGGTTCTAGCGGGCTACAAGAGACCCAGTACTTC
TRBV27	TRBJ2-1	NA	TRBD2	CASSLSGGAQNEQFF	TGTGCCAGCAGCCTGAGCGGGGGGGCACAAAATGAGCAGTTCTTC
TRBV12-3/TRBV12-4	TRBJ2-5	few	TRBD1	CASSRRPGQLPPETQYF	TGTGCCAGCAGCCGCCGACCGGGACAGCTCCCGCCAGAGACCCAGTACTTC
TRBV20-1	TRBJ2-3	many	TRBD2	CSATRLAGGPDTQYF	TGCAGTGCTACCCGACTAGCGGGGGGGCCAGATACGCAGTATTTT
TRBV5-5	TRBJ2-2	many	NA	CASSLARQANTGELFF	TGTGCCAGCAGCTTGGCCCGACAAGCGAACACCGGGGAGCTGTTTTTT
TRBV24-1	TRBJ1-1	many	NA	CATHYYRHTEAFF	TGTGCCACCCACTACTATCGGCACACTGAAGCTTTCTTT
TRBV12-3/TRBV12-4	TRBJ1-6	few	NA	CASTRTWNSPLHF	TGTGCCAGCACCCGAACCTGGAATTCACCCCTCCACTTT
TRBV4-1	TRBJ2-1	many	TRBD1	CASSPGQGNNEQFF	TGCGCCAGCAGTCCGGGACAGGGAAACAATGAGCAGTTCTTC
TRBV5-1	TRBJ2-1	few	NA	CASSLSRAYNEQFF	TGCGCCAGCAGCTTGAGTAGGGCCTACAATGAGCAGTTCTTC
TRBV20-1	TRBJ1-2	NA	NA	CSASPGPGGYGYTF	TGCAGTGCTTCACCCGGCCCAGGAGGCTATGGCTACACCTTC
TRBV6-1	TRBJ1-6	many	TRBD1	CASSRDSNSPLHF	TGTGCCAGCTCCCGGGACAGTAATTCACCCCTCCACTTT
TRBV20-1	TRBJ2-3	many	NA	CSARGSGDTQYF	TGCAGTGCTAGAGGGTCGGGAGATACGCAGTATTTT
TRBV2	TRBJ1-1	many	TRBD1	CASSELGQGNTEAFF	TGTGCCAGCAGTGAACTGGGACAGGGGAACACTGAAGCTTTCTTT
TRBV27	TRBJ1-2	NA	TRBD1	CASSCHVYRGFCGYTF	TGTGCCAGCAGCTGCCACGTCTACAGGGGATTCTGTGGCTACACCTTC
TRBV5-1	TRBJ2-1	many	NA	CASSSGTSAFSYNEQFF	TGCGCCAGCAGCTCAGGGACTTCAGCTTTCTCCTACAATGAGCAGTTCTTC